Given below is one T cell receptor (beta chain) in context. Measured with immunoSEQ multiplex PCR; TCRdb has only the in-frame clones, and not every one. The sample shows 200,000 to 250,000 clones, less than 85% of them seen only once. The data stem from a study of cytomegalovirus exposure and HLA in healthy donors. Deletions cut 3 bases from V and 8 bases from J, with 12 bases between. Germline lookup yields CDR1 SGHRS and CDR2 YFSETQ. The CDR3 loop spans 13 amino acids. Sequenced input: PBMCs. The sequence derives from a woman between 18 and 29 years old in good health and CMV-seronegative. V gene TRBV5-1 combines with J gene TRBJ1-3; TRBD1 might be the D (6 bases). CDR3 sequence (DNA): TGCGCCAGCAGCTCACAGGGCAGGGACACCATATATTTT. It encodes CASSSQGRDTIYF.